The 7 T cell receptor beta chains below were found in one sample sequenced in a study of cytomegalovirus exposure and HLA in healthy donors. Amplification used 60 Vbeta primers and 13 Jbeta primers. Profiling relied on immunoSEQ multiplex PCR, and the TCRdb table lists in-frame clones only, not all of them. The repertoire includes 130,000 or so clones, about 73% of them detected once, and approximately 2.1% sits in the top ten. Sequencing input: PBMCs. These receptors originate from a middle-aged woman in good health and CMV-seropositive.

The CDR3 nucleotides are TGTGCCAGCAGACCAGGGACTTCCTACGAGCAGTACTTC. It translates to CASRPGTSYEQYF. J is TRBJ2-7 and V is TRBV5-4, with a possible D match to TRBD2 (6 bases). V was trimmed by 5 bases and J by 1 base, leaving 10 bases between them. The CDR3 extends over 13 amino acids. Germline loops: CDR1 SGHNT, CDR2 YYREEE (reference sequence).

The chain links TRBV7-9 to TRBJ1-1; TRBD1 matches at 8 bases. This CDR3 spans 15 amino acids. Germline CDR1 and CDR2: SEHNR and FQNEAQ (reference sequence). V was clipped by 4 bases and J by 4 bases; unmatched bases: 8. CDR3 region: CASSSWTGSGTEAFF. CDR3 nucleotide sequence: TGTGCCAGCAGCTCCTGGACAGGGAGTGGCACTGAAGCTTTCTTT. The whole variable domain, remainder taken from reference TRBV7-9 and TRBJ1-1, is DTGVSQNPRHKITKRGQNVTFRCDPISEHNRLYWYRQTLGQGPEFLTYFQNEAQLEKSRLLSDRFSAERPKGSFSTLEIQRTEQGDSAMYLCASSSWTGSGTEAFFGQGTRLTVV.

The DNA of the CDR3 is TGTGCCAGCAGCTCAGGGCTGACTGGAAACACCATATATTTT. As protein: CASSSGLTGNTIYF. The chain employs TRBV7-2 and TRBJ1-3, with TRBD1 as a possible D gene (5 bases). The CDR3 has 14 residues. V was shortened by 4 bases and J by 2 bases, with 9 bases between the two germline ends. Germline V gene lookup returns CDR1 SGHTA and CDR2 FQGNSA.

The chain employs TRBV28 and TRBJ2-6; D gene unclear. Trimming removed 4 bases from V and 0 bases from J, with 10 bases in between. The CDR3 length is 16 residues. CDR1 is MDHEN and CDR2 is SYDVKM in the germline V gene. CDR3 coding DNA: TGTGCCAGCAGTTCGACACGGAACTCTGGGGCCAACGTCCTGACTTTC. Protein product: CASSSTRNSGANVLTF.

This chain joins TRBV30 and TRBJ1-5; tentatively, D is TRBD1 (6 bases). Germline V gives CDR1 GTSNPN, CDR2 SVGIG (reference sequence). The CDR3 loop spans 15 amino acids. Trimming cost V 0 bases and J 0 bases, with 9 bases left between them. CDR3: CAWSVGRGSNQPQHF. The CDR3 DNA is TGTGCCTGGAGTGTCGGCAGGGGTAGCAATCAGCCCCAGCATTTT. The variable domain in full, completed from reference TRBV30 and TRBJ1-5, reads SQTIHQWPATLVQPVGSPLSLECTVEGTSNPNLYWYRQAAGRGLQLLFYSVGIGQISSEVPQNLSASRPQDRQFILSSKKLLLSDSGFYLCAWSVGRGSNQPQHFGDGTRLSIL.

This clone turned up a few times. The chain employs TRBV7-2 and TRBJ2-1; the match to TRBD2 covers 7 bases. The CDR3 contains 16 residues. The J segment lost 7 bases and the V segment lost 5 bases, leaving 14 bases of the junction unmatched. The germline gives CDR1 SGHTA, CDR2 FQGNSA. The CDR3 DNA follows: TGTGCCAGCAGCCAAGAAGGCGCTAGCGGTAGTAATGAGCAGTTCTTC. Protein: CASSQEGASGSNEQFF.

This clone occurred a few times. This chain's CDR3 is CASSTGQGATVETQYF. In DNA form, the CDR3 reads TGTGCCAGCAGCACAGGACAGGGGGCAACGGTGGAGACCCAGTACTTC. This chain uses TRBV7-2 with TRBJ2-5; 11 nucleotides match TRBD1. J gave up 5 bases and V 5 bases, and 10 bases lay outside the gene matches. This CDR3 has 16 residues. The germline V gene encodes CDR1 SGHTA and CDR2 FQGNSA.